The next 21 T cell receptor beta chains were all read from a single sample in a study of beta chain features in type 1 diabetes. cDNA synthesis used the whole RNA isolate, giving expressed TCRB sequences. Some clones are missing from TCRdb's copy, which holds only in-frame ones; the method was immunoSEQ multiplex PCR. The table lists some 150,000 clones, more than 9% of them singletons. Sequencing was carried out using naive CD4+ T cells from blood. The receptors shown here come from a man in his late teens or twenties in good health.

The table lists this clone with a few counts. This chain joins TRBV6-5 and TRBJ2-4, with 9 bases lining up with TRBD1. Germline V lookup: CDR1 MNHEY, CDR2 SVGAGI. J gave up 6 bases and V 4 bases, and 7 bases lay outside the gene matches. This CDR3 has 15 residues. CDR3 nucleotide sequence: TGTGCCAGCAGTTCGCCCGGGGGACAGGGAAACATTCAGTACTTC. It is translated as CASSSPGGQGNIQYF.

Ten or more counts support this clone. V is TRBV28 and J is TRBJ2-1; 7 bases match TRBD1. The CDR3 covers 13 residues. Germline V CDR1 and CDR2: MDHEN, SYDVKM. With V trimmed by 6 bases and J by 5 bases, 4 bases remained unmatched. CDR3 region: CASSKTGHNEQFF. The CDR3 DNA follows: TGTGCCAGCAGCAAGACAGGGCACAATGAGCAGTTCTTC.

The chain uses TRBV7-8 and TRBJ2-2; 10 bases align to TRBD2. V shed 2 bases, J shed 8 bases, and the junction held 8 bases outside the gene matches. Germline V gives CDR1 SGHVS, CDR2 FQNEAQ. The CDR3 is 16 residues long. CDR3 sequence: CASSLPPGLASGELFF. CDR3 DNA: TGTGCCAGCAGCTTACCTCCGGGACTAGCGTCTGGGGAGCTGTTTTTT.

CDR3 loop: CASSKVAKEGNTEAFF. The CDR3 coding sequence is TGTGCCAGCAGCAAAGTAGCTAAGGAGGGTAACACTGAAGCTTTCTTT. V usage is TRBV21-1 and J usage is TRBJ1-1. TRBV21-1 is labeled a pseudogene. The CDR3 covers 16 residues.

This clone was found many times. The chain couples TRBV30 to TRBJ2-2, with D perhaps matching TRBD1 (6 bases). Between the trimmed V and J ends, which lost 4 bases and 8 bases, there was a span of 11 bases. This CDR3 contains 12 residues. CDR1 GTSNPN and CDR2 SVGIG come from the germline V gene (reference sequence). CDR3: CAWTTGQGELFF. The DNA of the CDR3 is TGTGCCTGGACAACAGGGCAGGGGGAGCTGTTTTTT.

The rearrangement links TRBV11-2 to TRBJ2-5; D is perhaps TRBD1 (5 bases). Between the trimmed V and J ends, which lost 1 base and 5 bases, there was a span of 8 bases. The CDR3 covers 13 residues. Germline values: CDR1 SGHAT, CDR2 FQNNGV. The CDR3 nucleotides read TGTGCCAGCAGCTTAGTGGCAGGGGAGACCCAGTACTTC. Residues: CASSLVAGETQYF.

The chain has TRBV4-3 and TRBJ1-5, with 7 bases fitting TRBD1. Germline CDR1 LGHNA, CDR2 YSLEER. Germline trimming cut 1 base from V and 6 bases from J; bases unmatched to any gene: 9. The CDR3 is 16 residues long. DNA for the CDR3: TGCGCCAGCAGCCAAGGGGTGACAGGGAGGAGTCAGCCCCAGCATTTT. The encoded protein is CASSQGVTGRSQPQHF.

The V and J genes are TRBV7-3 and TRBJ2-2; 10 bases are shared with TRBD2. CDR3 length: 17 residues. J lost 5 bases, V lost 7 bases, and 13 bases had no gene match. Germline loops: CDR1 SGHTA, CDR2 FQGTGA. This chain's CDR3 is CASTPSASGGGTGELFF. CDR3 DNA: TGTGCCAGCACCCCGTCGGCGAGCGGGGGGGGGACCGGGGAGCTGTTTTTT.

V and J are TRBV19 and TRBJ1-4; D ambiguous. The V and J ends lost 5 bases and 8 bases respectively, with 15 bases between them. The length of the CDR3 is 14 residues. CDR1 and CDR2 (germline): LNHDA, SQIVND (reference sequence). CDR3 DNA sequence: TGTGCCAGTAGTGCCGGTTTGGGCGCGGAAAAACTGTTTTTT. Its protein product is CASSAGLGAEKLFF.

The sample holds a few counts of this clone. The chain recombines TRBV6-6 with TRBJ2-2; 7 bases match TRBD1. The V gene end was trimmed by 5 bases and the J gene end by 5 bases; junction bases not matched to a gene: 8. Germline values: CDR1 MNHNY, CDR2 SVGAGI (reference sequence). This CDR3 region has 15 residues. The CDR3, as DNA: TGTGCCAGCAGTCGGGACAGAACGAGGACCGGGGAGCTGTTTTTT. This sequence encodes CASSRDRTRTGELFF.

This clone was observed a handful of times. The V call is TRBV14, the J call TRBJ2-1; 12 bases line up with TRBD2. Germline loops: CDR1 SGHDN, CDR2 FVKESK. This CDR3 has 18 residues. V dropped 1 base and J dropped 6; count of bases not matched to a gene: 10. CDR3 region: CASSQVPLAGGPGNEQFF. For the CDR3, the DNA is TGTGCCAGCAGCCAAGTACCGCTAGCGGGGGGGCCAGGCAATGAGCAGTTCTTC.

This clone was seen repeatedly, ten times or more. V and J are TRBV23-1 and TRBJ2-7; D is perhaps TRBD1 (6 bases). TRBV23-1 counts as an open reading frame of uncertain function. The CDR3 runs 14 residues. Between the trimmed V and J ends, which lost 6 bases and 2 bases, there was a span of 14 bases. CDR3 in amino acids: CASRNGQKPYEQYF. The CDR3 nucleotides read TGCGCCAGCAGGAATGGACAGAAACCCTACGAGCAGTACTTC.

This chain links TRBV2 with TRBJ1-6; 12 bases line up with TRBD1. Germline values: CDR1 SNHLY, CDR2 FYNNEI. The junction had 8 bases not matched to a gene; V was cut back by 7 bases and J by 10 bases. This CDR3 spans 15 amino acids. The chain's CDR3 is CASTEGTGGHSPLHF. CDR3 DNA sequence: TGTGCCAGCACCGAAGGGACAGGGGGCCACTCACCCCTCCACTTT. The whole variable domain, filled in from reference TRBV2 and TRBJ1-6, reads EPEVTQTPSHQVTQMGQEVILRCVPISNHLYFYWYRQILGQKVEFLVSFYNNEISEKSEIFDDQFSVERPDGSNFTLKIRSTKLEDSAMYFCASTEGTGGHSPLHFGNGTRLTVT.

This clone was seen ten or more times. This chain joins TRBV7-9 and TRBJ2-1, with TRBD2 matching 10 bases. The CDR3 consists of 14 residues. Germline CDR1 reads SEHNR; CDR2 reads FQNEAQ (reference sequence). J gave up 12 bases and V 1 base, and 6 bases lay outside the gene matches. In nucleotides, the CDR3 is TGTGCCAGCAGCTTAGGGCTAGCGGGGGACGGGCAGTTCTTC. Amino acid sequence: CASSLGLAGDGQFF. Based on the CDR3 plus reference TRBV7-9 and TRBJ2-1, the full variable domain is DTGVSQNPRHKITKRGQNVTFRCDPISEHNRLYWYRQTLGQGPEFLTYFQNEAQLEKSRLLSDRFSAERPKGSFSTLEIQRTEQGDSAMYLCASSLGLAGDGQFFGPGTRLTVL.

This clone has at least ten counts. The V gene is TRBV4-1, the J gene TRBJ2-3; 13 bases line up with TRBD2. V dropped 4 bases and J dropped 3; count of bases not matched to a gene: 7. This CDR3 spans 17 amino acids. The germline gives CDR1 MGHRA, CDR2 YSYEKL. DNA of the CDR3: TGCGCCAGCAGCCCATCCGGGACTAGCGGGGTTACAGATACGCAGTATTTT. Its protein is CASSPSGTSGVTDTQYF.

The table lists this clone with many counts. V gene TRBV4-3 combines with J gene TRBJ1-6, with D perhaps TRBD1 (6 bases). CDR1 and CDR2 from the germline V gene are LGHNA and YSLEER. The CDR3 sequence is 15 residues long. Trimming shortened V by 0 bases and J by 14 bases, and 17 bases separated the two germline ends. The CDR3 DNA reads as TGCGCCAGCAGCCAAGATGGGCAGGGACACCTCACCCTCCACTTT. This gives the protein CASSQDGQGHLTLHF.

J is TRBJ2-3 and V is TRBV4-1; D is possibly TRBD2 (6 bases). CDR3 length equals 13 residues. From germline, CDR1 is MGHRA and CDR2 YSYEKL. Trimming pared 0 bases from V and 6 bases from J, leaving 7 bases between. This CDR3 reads CASSQDGTDTQYF. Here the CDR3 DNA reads TGCGCCAGCAGCCAAGATGGGACTGATACGCAGTATTTT.

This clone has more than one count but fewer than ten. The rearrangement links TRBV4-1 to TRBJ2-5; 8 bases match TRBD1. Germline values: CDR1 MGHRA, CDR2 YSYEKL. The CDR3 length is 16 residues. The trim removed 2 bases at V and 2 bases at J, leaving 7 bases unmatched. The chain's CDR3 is CASSQTGQGGQETQYF. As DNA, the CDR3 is TGCGCCAGCAGCCAAACCGGACAGGGAGGACAAGAGACCCAGTACTTC.

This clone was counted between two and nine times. CDR3 nucleotides: TGTGCCTGGACAGGGTCGGCGGGGCATGAGCAGTTCTTC. It specifies CAWTGSAGHEQFF. This sequence joins TRBV30 and TRBJ2-1, with D perhaps TRBD2 (6 bases). V dropped 4 bases and J dropped 8 bases, with 15 bases sitting between them. The CDR3 runs to 13 residues. Germline CDR1 reads GTSNPN; CDR2 reads SVGIG (reference sequence).

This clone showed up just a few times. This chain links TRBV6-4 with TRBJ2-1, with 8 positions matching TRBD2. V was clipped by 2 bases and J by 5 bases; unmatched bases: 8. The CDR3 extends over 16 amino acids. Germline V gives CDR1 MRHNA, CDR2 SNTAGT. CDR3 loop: CASSDLGLAPNNEQFF. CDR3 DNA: TGTGCCAGCAGTGACCTCGGACTAGCACCGAACAATGAGCAGTTCTTC.

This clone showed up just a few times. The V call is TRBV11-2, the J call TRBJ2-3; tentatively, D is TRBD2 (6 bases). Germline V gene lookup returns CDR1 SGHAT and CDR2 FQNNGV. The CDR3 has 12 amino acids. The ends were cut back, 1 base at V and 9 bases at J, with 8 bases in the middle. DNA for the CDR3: TGTGCCAGCAGCTTAGGGGGACTCACGCAGTATTTT. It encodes CASSLGGLTQYF.